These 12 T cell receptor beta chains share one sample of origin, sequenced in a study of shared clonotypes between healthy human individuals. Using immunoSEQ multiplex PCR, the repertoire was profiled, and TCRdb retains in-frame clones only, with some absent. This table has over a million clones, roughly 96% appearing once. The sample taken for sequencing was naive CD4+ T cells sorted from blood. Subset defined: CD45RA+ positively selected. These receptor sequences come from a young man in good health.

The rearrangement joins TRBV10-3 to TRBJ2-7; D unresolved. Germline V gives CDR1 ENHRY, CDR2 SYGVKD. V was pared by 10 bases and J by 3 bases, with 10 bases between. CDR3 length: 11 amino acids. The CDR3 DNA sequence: TGTGCCACCGGAATTTACTACGAGCAGTACTTC. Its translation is CATGIYYEQYF.

The DNA for the CDR3 is TGTGCCAGCAGGCCCTCCCAGGGAAGGAACACTGAAGCTTTCTTT. Protein: CASRPSQGRNTEAFF. The genes are TRBV6-5 and TRBJ1-1; D might be TRBD1 (5 bases). Germline values: CDR1 MNHEY, CDR2 SVGAGI. The CDR3 consists of 15 residues. V was clipped by 6 bases and J by 1 base, with 15 bases between them.

As DNA, the CDR3 is TGCGCCAGCAGCTTGGTTAGGGTTGGCGGGGAGCTGTTTTTT. This codes for CASSLVRVGGELFF. The rearrangement joins TRBV5-1 to TRBJ2-2; D is undetermined. V lost 0 bases, J lost 7 bases, and 10 bases lay in between. The CDR3 is made up of 14 amino acids. Germline CDR1 reads SGHRS; CDR2 reads YFSETQ.

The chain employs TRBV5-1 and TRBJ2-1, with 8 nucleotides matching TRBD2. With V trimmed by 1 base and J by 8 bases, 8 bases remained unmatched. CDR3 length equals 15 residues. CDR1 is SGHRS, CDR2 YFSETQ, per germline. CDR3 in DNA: TGCGCCAGCAGCTTGAATAGCGGGGCTAGCCATGAGCAGTTCTTC. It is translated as CASSLNSGASHEQFF.

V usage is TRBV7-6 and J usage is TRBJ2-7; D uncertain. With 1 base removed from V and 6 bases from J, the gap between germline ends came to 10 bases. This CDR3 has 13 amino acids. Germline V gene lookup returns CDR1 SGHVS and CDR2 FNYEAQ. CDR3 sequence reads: CASSLVDLGEQYF. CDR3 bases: TGTGCCAGCAGCTTAGTGGATTTGGGCGAGCAGTACTTC.

CDR3 loop: CASSLMGRGGYEQYF. CDR3 nucleotides: TGCGCCAGCAGCCTGATGGGCAGGGGGGGTTACGAGCAGTACTTC. This chain connects TRBV4-1 to TRBJ2-7, with D perhaps given as TRBD1 or TRBD2 (7 bases each). CDR3 length equals 15 residues. Trimming pared 4 bases from V and 4 bases from J, leaving 17 bases between. CDR1 and CDR2 from the germline V gene are MGHRA and YSYEKL.

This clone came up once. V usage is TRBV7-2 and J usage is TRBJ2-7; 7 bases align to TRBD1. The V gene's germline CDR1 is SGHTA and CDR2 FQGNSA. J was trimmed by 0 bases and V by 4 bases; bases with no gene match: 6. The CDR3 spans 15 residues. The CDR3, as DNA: TGTGCCAGCAGCTCCAGACAGGGCCTCTCCTACGAGCAGTACTTC. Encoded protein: CASSSRQGLSYEQYF. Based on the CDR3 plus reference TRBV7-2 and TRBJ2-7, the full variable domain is GAGVSQSPSNKVTEKGKDVELRCDPISGHTALYWYRQSLGQGLEFLIYFQGNSAPDKSGLPSDRFSAERTGGSVSTLTIQRTQQEDSAVYLCASSSRQGLSYEQYFGPGTRLTVT.

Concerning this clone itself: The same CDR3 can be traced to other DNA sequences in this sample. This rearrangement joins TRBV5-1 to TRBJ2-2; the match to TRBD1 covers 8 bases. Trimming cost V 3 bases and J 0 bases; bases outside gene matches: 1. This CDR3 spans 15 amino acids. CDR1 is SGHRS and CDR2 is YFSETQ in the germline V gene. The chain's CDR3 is CASSSGGANTGELFF. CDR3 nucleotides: TGCGCCAGCAGCTCAGGGGGCGCGAACACCGGGGAGCTGTTTTTT.

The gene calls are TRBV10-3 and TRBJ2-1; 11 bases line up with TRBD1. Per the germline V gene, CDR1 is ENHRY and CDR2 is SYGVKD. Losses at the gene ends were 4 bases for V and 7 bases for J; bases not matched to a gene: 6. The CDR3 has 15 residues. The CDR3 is CAISAPGQGGNEQFF. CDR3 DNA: TGTGCCATCAGTGCGCCGGGACAGGGGGGGAATGAGCAGTTCTTC.

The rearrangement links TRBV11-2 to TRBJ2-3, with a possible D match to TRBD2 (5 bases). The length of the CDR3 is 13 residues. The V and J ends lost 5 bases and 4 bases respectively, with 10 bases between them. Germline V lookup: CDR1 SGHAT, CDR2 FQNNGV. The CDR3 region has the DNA TGTGCCAGCAGCATCGGGATGGCAGATACGCAGTATTTT. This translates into CASSIGMADTQYF.

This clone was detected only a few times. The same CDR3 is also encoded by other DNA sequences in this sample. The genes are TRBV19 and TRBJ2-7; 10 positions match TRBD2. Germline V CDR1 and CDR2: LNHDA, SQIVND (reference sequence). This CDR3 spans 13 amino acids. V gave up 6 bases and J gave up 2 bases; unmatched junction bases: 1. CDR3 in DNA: TGTGCCAGTAGCAGCGGGAGGGCCTACGAGCAGTACTTC. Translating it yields CASSSGRAYEQYF.

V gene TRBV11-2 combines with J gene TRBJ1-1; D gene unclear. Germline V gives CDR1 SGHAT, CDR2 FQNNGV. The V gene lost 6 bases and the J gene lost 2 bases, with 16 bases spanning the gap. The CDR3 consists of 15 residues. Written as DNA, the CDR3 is TGTGCCAGCAGGGGAGACACAGCAAGAAACACTGAAGCTTTCTTT. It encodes CASRGDTARNTEAFF.